These T cell receptor beta chains were read from a single sample in a study of PD-L1 blockade in urothelial cancer. TCRdb keeps only in-frame clones here, not all; method: immunoSEQ multiplex PCR. The table includes more than 95,000 clones, approximately 90% detected once. The sample in question was PBMCs, obtained around atezolizumab (anti-PD-L1) treatment. The receptors shown here come from a man in his fifties or sixties with urothelial cancer. CDR3s include the opening cysteine and the closing phenylalanine or tryptophan. A D gene is named only where the DNA matches it firmly. Expanded clones are given a class, and other clones once, few, many or no size at all.

j_gene,abundance,d_gene,v_gene,CDR3nt,CDR3aa
TRBJ2-3,once,TRBD2,TRBV27,TGTGCCAGCAGTCCAGGACTAGCGATTTATACGCAGTATTTT,CASSPGLAIYTQYF
TRBJ2-2,.,TRBD2,TRBV11-2,TGTGCCAGCAGCTTAATAGCGGGAGGGAACGGGGAGCTGTTTTTT,CASSLIAGGNGELFF
TRBJ1-1,.,.,TRBV18,TGTGCCAGCTCCGTAGACCGGCGGGTCACTGAAGCTTTCTTT,CASSVDRRVTEAFF
TRBJ2-2,.,.,TRBV5-1,TGCGCCAGCAGCACCGACCCCGGGGGGCTTACCGGGGAGCTGTTTTTT,CASSTDPGGLTGELFF
TRBJ2-2,.,TRBD2,TRBV5-1,TGCGCCAGCAGCTTTTATAGCGGGAAGAACACCGGGGAGCTGTTTTTT,CASSFYSGKNTGELFF
TRBJ1-2,.,.,TRBV13,TGTGCCAGCAGCTTAGGCCACCAGGTCCTTGGCTACACCTTC,CASSLGHQVLGYTF
TRBJ1-1,.,.,TRBV5-1,TGCGCCAGCAGCTTGGAACCAGGCAGGAACACTGAAGCTTTCTTT,CASSLEPGRNTEAFF
TRBJ2-7,.,.,TRBV6-1,TGTGCCAGCAGTGAAGAAAGGGGCGTGCAGTACTTC,CASSEERGVQYF
TRBJ1-4,.,.,TRBV4-2,TGTGCCAGCAGCCAAGAGCAGAGGGGGCTGTTTTTT,CASSQEQRGLFF
TRBJ2-2,once,.,TRBV19,TGTGCCAGTAGTGAGGATTCGAACACCGGGGAGCTGTTTTTT,CASSEDSNTGELFF
TRBJ2-7,.,TRBD2,TRBV18,TGTGCCAGCTCCCCGACTAGCGGAGTTGCCTACGAGCAGTACTTC,CASSPTSGVAYEQYF
TRBJ2-1,.,.,TRBV5-6,TGTGCCAGCAGCTTGTCCGGGCCCGGCGGGAATGAGCAGTTCTTC,CASSLSGPGGNEQFF
TRBJ2-1,.,TRBD1,TRBV7-6,TGTGCCAGCAGCTTCCGGGACAGCAAATACAATGAGCAGTTCTTC,CASSFRDSKYNEQFF
TRBJ2-3,.,.,TRBV4-3,TGCGCCAGCAGCCAAGATCCTGGCACAGATACGCAGTATTTT,CASSQDPGTDTQYF
TRBJ2-5,.,TRBD2,TRBV18,TGTGCCAGCTCACAAGCGGGAGGGTTGGAGACCCAGTACTTC,CASSQAGGLETQYF
TRBJ2-2,.,TRBD2,TRBV6-6,TGTGCCAGCAGTTACGGCGGGGGGAACACCGGGGAGCTGTTTTTT,CASSYGGGNTGELFF
TRBJ2-6,.,.,TRBV28,TGTGCCATACTATCTGGGGCCAACGTCCTGACTTTC,CAILSGANVLTF
TRBJ2-7,many,.,TRBV7-9,TGTGCCAGCAGCCAGGACTATTACGAGCAGTACTTC,CASSQDYYEQYF
TRBJ1-4,.,.,TRBV5-1,TGCGCCAGCAGCTTGGGTGTACAGGCGGCTAATGAAAAACTGTTTTTT,CASSLGVQAANEKLFF
TRBJ2-3,.,TRBD2,TRBV9,TGTGCCAGCAGCGTAACCTTCGCTGGGGGGGACCGCACAGATACGCAGTATTTT,CASSVTFAGGDRTDTQYF
TRBJ2-7,.,TRBD1,TRBV6-5,TGTGCCAGCAGCCTCCCGGGACAGCCTTACGAGCAGTACTTC,CASSLPGQPYEQYF
TRBJ1-2,.,.,TRBV18,TGTGCCAGCTCACCAGGCAGGTCGATCTATGGCTACACCTTC,CASSPGRSIYGYTF
TRBJ2-5,.,TRBD2,TRBV9,TGTGCCAGCAGCGTATCGAGCGGGGGGGAGACCCAGTACTTC,CASSVSSGGETQYF
TRBJ1-2,once,.,TRBV10-3,TGTGCCATCAGTGAAGACACGAACTATGGCTACACCTTC,CAISEDTNYGYTF
TRBJ1-4,few,.,TRBV30,TGTGCCTGGAGTACCCGGACAGTTACTGATGAAAAACTGTTTTTT,CAWSTRTVTDEKLFF
TRBJ2-5,.,TRBD1,TRBV7-2,TGTGCCAGCAGCGCCCCGGGACAGCGGCAAGAGACCCAGTACTTC,CASSAPGQRQETQYF
TRBJ1-5,.,.,TRBV27,TGTGCCAGCAGTTTAGGGGCAGGCCCCTATAGCAATCAGCCCCAGCATTTT,CASSLGAGPYSNQPQHF
TRBJ2-2,.,.,TRBV29-1,TGCAGCGGTGGCTCAGCGGGGAACACCGGGGAGCTGTTTTTT,CSGGSAGNTGELFF